The present T cell receptor beta chain was sequenced within a study of yellow fever vaccine responses in identical twins. General study points: Vaccine T cell responses of twins reportedly seemed partly convergent and partly personalized.

With respect to this clonotype: Antigen: not known.

Each CDR3 protein gets one entry after TCRdb re-called the RT-PCR reads with MiXCR. Of several thousand distinct CDR3 sequences listed, about 77% are singletons. This TCR derives from a young woman who received the yellow fever vaccine. Here the sequenced sample was T cells from blood (PBMCs), unsorted or a sorted subset (not recorded which), taken before or after yellow fever vaccination (not recorded which).

The chain's CDR3 is CASRNRDYLGDTQYF. In nucleotides, the CDR3 is TGTGCCAGCAGGAACCGGGATTATCTGGGAGATACGCAGTATTTT. The chain links TRBV11-3 to TRBJ2-3, with D possibly being TRBD2 (5 bases). Germline V gene lookup returns CDR1 SGHNT and CDR2 YENEEA. The V gene lost 6 bases and the J gene lost 5 bases, with 18 bases spanning the gap. The CDR3 is 15 residues long.